A single sample is the source of the 14 T cell receptor beta chains below, sequenced in a study of T cells after yellow fever vaccination. A single record per CDR3 protein comes from TCRdb applying MiXCR to the 5' RACE reads. The repertoire holds around 500,000 distinct CDR3 sequences, 20% to 25% seen once, with roughly a sixth in the top ten. The starting material was PBMCs, obtained approximately 20 days after the first yellow fever vaccination. The receptors were sampled from a man in his late teens or twenties who received the YFV17D yellow fever vaccine.

V gene TRBV29-1 combines with J gene TRBJ2-3; 9 bases agree with TRBD2. The CDR3 has 17 residues. Germline values: CDR1 SQVTM, CDR2 ANQGSEA. V lost 2 bases to trimming and J lost 1 base; unmatched junction nucleotides: 10. This chain's CDR3 is CSVEMRGGRPRTDTQYF. The CDR3 region has the DNA TGCAGCGTTGAAATGCGGGGGGGCCGTCCCCGCACAGATACGCAGTATTTT.

This clonotype was detected a few times. The chain carries TRBV20-1 and TRBJ2-1; 11 nucleotides align to TRBD2. The germline V gene encodes CDR1 DFQATT and CDR2 SNEGSKA (reference sequence). The CDR3 has 15 residues. V was pared by 4 bases and J by 6 bases, with 8 bases of the junction left unmatched. The CDR3 here is CSATSSGGIRNEQFF. The CDR3, as DNA: TGCAGTGCTACGTCTAGCGGGGGGATACGCAATGAGCAGTTCTTC.

This clonotype was seen ten or more times. The chain has TRBV18 and TRBJ2-3, with 9 bases that match TRBD2. The length of the CDR3 is 19 residues. J was trimmed by 1 base and V by 2 bases; bases with no gene match: 13. CDR1 and CDR2 (germline): KGHSH, LQKENI. The CDR3 here is CASSPVTSGGYSGTDTQYF. CDR3 DNA: TGTGCCAGCTCACCAGTCACGAGCGGGGGGTACTCTGGCACAGATACGCAGTATTTT.

This sequence joins TRBV27 and TRBJ2-3, with a possible D match to TRBD2 (5 bases). Trimming took off 3 bases at V and 8 bases at J, with 15 bases between the two ends. The CDR3 runs to 14 residues. Germline V gives CDR1 MNHEY, CDR2 SMNVEV (reference sequence). The CDR3, as DNA: TGTGCCAGCAGTTTTTCTGGGGATGGGAGTACGCAGTATTTT. Translation: CASSFSGDGSTQYF.

The chain joins TRBV7-2 to TRBJ2-5; 9 nucleotides line up with TRBD1. Per the germline V gene, CDR1 is SGHTA and CDR2 is FQGNSA. V dropped 3 bases and J dropped 4; count of bases not matched to a gene: 3. The CDR3 is 14 residues long. The CDR3 nucleotides read TGTGCCAGCAGCTTCGACAGGGGGAGAGAGACCCAGTACTTC. Amino acids: CASSFDRGRETQYF. Full variable domain (missing parts from reference TRBV7-2 and TRBJ2-5): GAGVSQSPSNKVTEKGKDVELRCDPISGHTALYWYRQSLGQGLEFLIYFQGNSAPDKSGLPSDRFSAERTGGSVSTLTIQRTQQEDSAVYLCASSFDRGRETQYFGPGTRLLVL.

The J gene is TRBJ1-4, the V gene TRBV5-5; D call uncertain. This CDR3 spans 14 amino acids. CDR1 SGHKS and CDR2 YYEKEE come from the germline V gene (reference sequence). With 1 base removed from V and 5 bases from J, the gap between germline ends came to 9 bases. The CDR3 protein is CASSLNRWNEKLFF. CDR3 DNA sequence: TGTGCCAGCAGCTTGAACAGATGGAATGAAAAACTGTTTTTT.

This clonotype appeared once. The V call is TRBV5-4, the J call TRBJ2-7; TRBD2 aligns across 8 bases. This CDR3 contains 15 residues. CDR1 and CDR2 (germline): SGHNT, YYREEE (reference sequence). V gave up 0 bases and J gave up 4 bases; unmatched junction bases: 6. CDR3 nucleotides: TGTGCCAGCAGCTTGGATAGTCTAGCGGGTTACGAGCAGTACTTC. As protein: CASSLDSLAGYEQYF.

V usage is TRBV12-3 or TRBV12-4 and J usage is TRBJ2-1; 11 bases match TRBD2. V trimming: 5 bases; J trimming: 8 bases; junction bases outside the gene matches: 5. The CDR3 totals 14 residues. The CDR3 DNA sequence: TGTGCCAGCAGTAATAGCGGGGGGGATGATGAGCAGTTCTTC. This codes for CASSNSGGDDEQFF.

V gene TRBV27 combines with J gene TRBJ2-1; D not certain. The CDR3 loop spans 15 amino acids. Germline lookup yields CDR1 MNHEY and CDR2 SMNVEV (reference sequence). The ends were cut back, 2 bases at V and 0 bases at J, with 8 bases in the middle. The CDR3 spells CASSLNGLSYNEQFF. The DNA of the CDR3 is TGTGCCAGCAGTTTAAATGGGCTCTCCTACAATGAGCAGTTCTTC.

The rearrangement links TRBV20-1 to TRBJ1-4; D gene uncertain. Germline loops: CDR1 DFQATT, CDR2 SNEGSKA (reference sequence). V dropped 6 bases and J dropped 7 bases, with 15 bases sitting between them. The CDR3 sequence is 13 residues long. In DNA, the CDR3 is TGCAGTGCCAGTAACCCTGGGCCTGAAAAACTGTTTTTT. It translates to CSASNPGPEKLFF.

The V call is TRBV29-1, the J call TRBJ2-1; D gene uncertain. Looked up from germline, CDR1 is SQVTM and CDR2 is ANQGSEA. This CDR3 has 12 amino acids. Trimming pared 5 bases from V and 0 bases from J, leaving 5 bases between. The CDR3 sequence: CSVQPSYNEQFF. As DNA, the CDR3 is TGCAGCGTTCAACCCTCCTACAATGAGCAGTTCTTC.

Written as DNA, the CDR3 is TGTGCCATCAGTGACCCAGGGGGGAGGACCGGGGAGCTGTTTTTT. It is translated as CAISDPGGRTGELFF. The chain uses TRBV10-3 and TRBJ2-2, with D tentatively TRBD1 (7 bases). V gave up 3 bases and J gave up 5 bases, with 13 bases separating them. Germline V gives CDR1 ENHRY, CDR2 SYGVKD. The CDR3 sequence is 15 residues long.

This clonotype showed up just once. At one of its ends the junction is not consistent with the germline gene, which may arise from a read error. In DNA form, the CDR3 reads TGCGCCAGCAGCGAGAGACAGTGGGAGCGGTTCTTC. This encodes CASSERQWERFF. V gene TRBV5-1 combines with J gene TRBJ2-1; D possibly uses TRBD1 or TRBD2 (5 bases each). The CDR3 has 12 amino acids. Germline V CDR1 and CDR2: SGHRS, YFSETQ.

This clonotype was seen only a few times. The chain couples TRBV6-1 to TRBJ2-2; D gene uncertain. The CDR3 extends over 17 amino acids. Trimming removed 3 bases from V and 3 bases from J, with 17 bases in between. Germline CDR1 and CDR2: MNHNS and SASEGT. The CDR3 loop reads CASSDPYAMTDTGELFF. The CDR3 nucleotides read TGTGCCAGCAGTGATCCATATGCCATGACCGACACCGGGGAGCTGTTTTTT.